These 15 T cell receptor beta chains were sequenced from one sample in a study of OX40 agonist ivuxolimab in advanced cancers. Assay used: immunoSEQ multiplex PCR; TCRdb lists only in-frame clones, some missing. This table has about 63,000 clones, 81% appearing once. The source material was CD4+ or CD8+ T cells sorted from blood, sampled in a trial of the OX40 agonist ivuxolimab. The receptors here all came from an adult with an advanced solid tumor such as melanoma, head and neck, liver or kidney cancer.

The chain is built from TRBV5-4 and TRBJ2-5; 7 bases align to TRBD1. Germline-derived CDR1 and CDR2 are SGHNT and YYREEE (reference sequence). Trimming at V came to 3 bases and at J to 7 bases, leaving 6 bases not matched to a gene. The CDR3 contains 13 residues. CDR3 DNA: TGTGCCAGCAGCTATGGACAGGCGGGGACCCAGTACTTC. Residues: CASSYGQAGTQYF.

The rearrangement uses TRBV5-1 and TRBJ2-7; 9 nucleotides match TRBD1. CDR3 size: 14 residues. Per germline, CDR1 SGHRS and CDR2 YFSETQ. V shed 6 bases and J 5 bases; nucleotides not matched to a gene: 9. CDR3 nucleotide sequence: TGCGCCAGCATTTGGGACAGGGAGCCCCACGAGCAGTACTTC. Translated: CASIWDREPHEQYF.

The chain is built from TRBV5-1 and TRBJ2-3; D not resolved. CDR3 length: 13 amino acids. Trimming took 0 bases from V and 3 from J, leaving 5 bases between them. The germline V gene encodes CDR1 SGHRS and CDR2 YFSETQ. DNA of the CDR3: TGCGCCAGCAGCTTGGGACAAACAGATACGCAGTATTTT. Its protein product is CASSLGQTDTQYF.

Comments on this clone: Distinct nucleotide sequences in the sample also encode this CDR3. The CDR3 nucleotides are TGTGCCAGTAGCCTTATGGGGGGAAAACTGTTTTTT. It yields the protein CASSLMGGKLFF. The V gene is TRBV13, the J gene TRBJ1-4; TRBD1 might be the D (5 bases). The germline gives CDR1 PRHDT, CDR2 FYEKMQ (reference sequence). Trimming removed 9 bases at V and 10 bases at J, with 15 bases between. The CDR3 has 12 amino acids.

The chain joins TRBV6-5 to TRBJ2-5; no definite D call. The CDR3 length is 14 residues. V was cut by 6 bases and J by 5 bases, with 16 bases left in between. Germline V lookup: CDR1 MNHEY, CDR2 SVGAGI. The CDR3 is CASSSGLGGETQYF. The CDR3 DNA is TGTGCCAGCAGCTCCGGGTTGGGTGGGGAGACCCAGTACTTC.

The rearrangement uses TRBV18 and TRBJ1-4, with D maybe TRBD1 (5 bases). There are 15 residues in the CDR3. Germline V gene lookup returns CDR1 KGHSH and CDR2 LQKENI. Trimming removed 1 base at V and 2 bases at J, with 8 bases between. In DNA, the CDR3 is TGTGCCAGCTCACCACGAGAGGGGACTAATGAAAAACTGTTTTTT. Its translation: CASSPREGTNEKLFF.

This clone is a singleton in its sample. The CDR3 is CASGLTGGNNEKLFF. For the CDR3, the DNA is TGTGCTAGTGGTTTGACAGGGGGCAATAATGAAAAACTGTTTTTT. V usage is TRBV12-5 and J usage is TRBJ1-4; 9 positions match TRBD1. With V trimmed by 2 bases and J by 4 bases, 2 bases remained unmatched. CDR1 is LGHNT, CDR2 FRNRAP, per germline. This CDR3 is 15 amino acids long.

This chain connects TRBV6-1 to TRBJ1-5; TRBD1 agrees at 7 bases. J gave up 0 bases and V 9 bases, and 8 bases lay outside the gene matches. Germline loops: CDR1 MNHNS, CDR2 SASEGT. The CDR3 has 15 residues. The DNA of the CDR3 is TGTGCCAGTACGACAGGGATGCATAGCAATCAGCCCCAGCATTTT. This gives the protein CASTTGMHSNQPQHF.

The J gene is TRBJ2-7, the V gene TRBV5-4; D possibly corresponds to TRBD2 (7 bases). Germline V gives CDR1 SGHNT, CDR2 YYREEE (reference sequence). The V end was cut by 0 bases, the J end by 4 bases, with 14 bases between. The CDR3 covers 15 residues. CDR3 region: CASSLEGGLGYEQYF. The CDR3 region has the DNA TGTGCCAGCAGCTTGGAGGGGGGGCTCGGTTACGAGCAGTACTTC.

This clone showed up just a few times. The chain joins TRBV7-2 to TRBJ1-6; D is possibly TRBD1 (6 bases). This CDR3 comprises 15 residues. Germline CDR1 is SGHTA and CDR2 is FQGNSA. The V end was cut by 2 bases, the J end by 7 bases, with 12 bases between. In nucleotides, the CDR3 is TGTGCCAGCAGCTTAAAGGACAGCCCAAATTCACCCCTCCACTTT. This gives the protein CASSLKDSPNSPLHF.

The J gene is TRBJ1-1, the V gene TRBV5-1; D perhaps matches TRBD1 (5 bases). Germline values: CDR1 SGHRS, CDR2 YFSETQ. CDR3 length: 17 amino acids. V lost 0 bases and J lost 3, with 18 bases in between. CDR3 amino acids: CASSLGGLGPGHTEAFF. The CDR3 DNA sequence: TGCGCCAGCAGCTTGGGGGGCTTGGGTCCAGGGCACACTGAAGCTTTCTTT.

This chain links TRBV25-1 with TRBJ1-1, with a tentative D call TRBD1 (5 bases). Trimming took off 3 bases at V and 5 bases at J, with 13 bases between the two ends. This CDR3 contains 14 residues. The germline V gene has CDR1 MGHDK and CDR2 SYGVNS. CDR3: CASSETAGRTEAFF. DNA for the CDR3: TGTGCCAGCAGTGAGACAGCAGGGAGGACTGAAGCTTTCTTT. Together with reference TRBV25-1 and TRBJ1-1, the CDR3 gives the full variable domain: EADIYQTPRYLVIGTGKKITLECSQTMGHDKMYWYQQDPGMELHLIHYSYGVNSTEKGDLSSESTVSRIRTEHFPLTLESARPSHTSQYLCASSETAGRTEAFFGQGTRLTVV.

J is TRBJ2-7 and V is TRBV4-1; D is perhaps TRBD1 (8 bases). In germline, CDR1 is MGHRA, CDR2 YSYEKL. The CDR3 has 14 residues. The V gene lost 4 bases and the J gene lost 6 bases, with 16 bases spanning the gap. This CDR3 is CASSRDNRGGEQYF. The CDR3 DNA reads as TGCGCCAGCAGCCGGGATAACAGGGGGGGCGAGCAGTACTTC.

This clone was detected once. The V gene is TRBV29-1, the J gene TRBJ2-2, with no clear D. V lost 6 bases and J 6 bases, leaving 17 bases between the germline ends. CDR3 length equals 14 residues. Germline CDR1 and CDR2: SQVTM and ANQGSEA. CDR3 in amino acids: CSVPTGAGAGELFF. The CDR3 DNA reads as TGCAGCGTCCCTACGGGTGCTGGAGCCGGGGAGCTGTTTTTT.

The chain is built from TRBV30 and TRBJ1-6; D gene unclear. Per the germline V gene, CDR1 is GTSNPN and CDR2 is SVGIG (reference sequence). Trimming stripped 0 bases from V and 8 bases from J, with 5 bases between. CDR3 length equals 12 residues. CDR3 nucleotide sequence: TGTGCCTGGAGTGTATTAGATTCACCCCTCCACTTT. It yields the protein CAWSVLDSPLHF.